The source of this T cell receptor (beta chain) is a study of T cell changes during pregnancy in multiple sclerosis (dated by TCRdb to the late 2010s). Describing the broader study: Changes in the T cell repertoire over the course of pregnancy were examined in this study in women with multiple sclerosis.

Trimming costs V 2 bases and J 4 bases, and their ends lie 17 bases apart. For CDR1 and CDR2, the germline V gene (reference sequence) lists PRHDT and FYEKMQ. The CDR3 numbers 16 residues from cysteine through phenylalanine. Of the read, only the CDR3 DNA is kept; its 48 bases are in frame from base 1. Libraries were made using the immunoSEQ multiplex PCR assay. TCRdb provides this immuneACCESS table in a form limited to in-frame rearrangements. Some clones are lacking; in checked studies, under half of them reflect an unresolved V gene, and why the rest are absent is not known. The sample contains 38,000 or so clones, 92% of them found a single time. The ten largest clones take up 10% to 15% of the sample. Comment on this clone: Its binding antigen is unknown. No quality values exist for individual bases; no much larger clone is one base distant.

The receptor was derived from a female donor with multiple sclerosis, enrolled in a pregnancy study. This chain joins TRBV13 to TRBJ1-2; matching of 5 bases hints at TRBD1 as the D gene. Source: CD8+ T cells from peripheral blood mononuclear cells, taken in the first trimester of pregnancy. CDR3 protein: CASSLRLRGSPYGYTF. The DNA reads as follows: TGTGCCAGCAGCTTACGGCTAAGGGGCAGTCCCTATGGCTACACCTTC.